Presented here are 17 T cell receptor beta chains from one specimen sequenced in a study of blood T cell repertoires in COVID-19. TCRdb's copy holds only in-frame clones and misses some; the assay was immunoSEQ multiplex PCR. The table has some 320,000 clones, 87% seen once. Sequenced sample: peripheral blood. All receptors come from a woman between 50 and 59 years old who had recovered from COVID-19.

Comments on this clone: At one boundary the junction diverges from the germline segment, which might be a read error. This rearrangement joins TRBV28 to TRBJ2-7, with 11 positions matching TRBD1. The CDR3 length is 14 residues. Per the germline V gene, CDR1 is MDHEN and CDR2 is SYDVKM. DNA of the CDR3: TGTGCCAGCAGTTTATATATGGGGACAGGGGGGAGGGACTTC. It specifies CASSLYMGTGGRDF.

The chain uses TRBV10-1 and TRBJ2-2; perhaps TRBD1 as D (5 bases). The length of the CDR3 is 13 residues. V dropped 3 bases and J dropped 6 bases, with 8 bases sitting between them. The V gene's germline CDR1 is WNHNN and CDR2 SYGVQD (reference sequence). CDR3: CASSEGQAGELFF. The DNA of the CDR3 is TGCGCCAGCAGTGAAGGACAAGCCGGGGAGCTGTTTTTT.

The V call is TRBV6-5, the J call TRBJ1-2; no firm D call. V was clipped by 7 bases and J by 10 bases, with 25 bases between them. This CDR3 is 15 amino acids long. In germline, CDR1 is MNHEY, CDR2 SVGAGI. The CDR3 loop is CASTLRGSALSHYTF. Here the CDR3 DNA reads TGTGCCAGCACCCTACGGGGTTCCGCTCTGTCCCACTACACCTTC.

The J gene is TRBJ2-5, the V gene TRBV5-1, with 10 nucleotides matching TRBD2. Germline V lookup: CDR1 SGHRS, CDR2 YFSETQ. V lost 5 bases to trimming and J lost 5 bases; unmatched junction nucleotides: 9. This CDR3 is built from 15 residues. CDR3 sequence: CASRNSGGALETQYF. The CDR3 nucleotides read TGCGCCAGCAGAAACAGCGGGGGGGCCTTGGAGACCCAGTACTTC.

This rearrangement joins TRBV5-1 to TRBJ1-1, with TRBD1 as a possible D gene (5 bases). Germline-derived CDR1 and CDR2 are SGHRS and YFSETQ. This CDR3 is 17 amino acids long. The ends were cut back, 0 bases at V and 1 base at J, with 16 bases in the middle. The CDR3 nucleotides read TGCGCCAGCAGCTTGGCCGCCTGGGAGGGACGGAACACTGAAGCTTTCTTT. It yields the protein CASSLAAWEGRNTEAFF.

The chain is built from TRBV7-9 and TRBJ2-2; 9 bases align to TRBD2. This CDR3 comprises 16 residues. In germline, CDR1 is SEHNR, CDR2 FQNEAQ (reference sequence). Trimming at V came to 3 bases and at J to 0 bases, leaving 2 bases not matched to a gene. CDR3 DNA sequence: TGTGCCAGCAGCTTCGCTAGCGGGACGAACACCGGGGAGCTGTTTTTT. This encodes CASSFASGTNTGELFF.

The chain recombines TRBV15 with TRBJ2-5; the D gene is possibly TRBD2 (5 bases). V was cut by 0 bases and J by 5 bases, with 10 bases left in between. The CDR3 length is 14 residues. The germline CDR1 and CDR2 sequences are LNHNV and YYDKDF (reference sequence). The CDR3: CATSREGRRETQYF. The CDR3, as DNA: TGTGCCACCAGCAGAGAGGGCAGGAGGGAGACCCAGTACTTC.

The rearrangement uses TRBV29-1 and TRBJ2-2, with D perhaps matching TRBD2 (5 bases). Germline V lookup: CDR1 SQVTM, CDR2 ANQGSEA. Trimming left V 4 bases short and J 1 base short, with 16 bases between. The CDR3 consists of 16 residues. CDR3 sequence: CSVARGSGLNTGELFF. The CDR3 DNA reads as TGCAGCGTTGCCAGAGGGAGCGGTTTGAACACCGGGGAGCTGTTTTTT.

J is TRBJ1-1 and V is TRBV10-3; D possibly corresponds to TRBD1 (5 bases). Germline assignment: CDR1 ENHRY and CDR2 SYGVKD. The CDR3 extends over 16 amino acids. V was shortened by 4 bases and J by 1 base, with 16 bases between the two germline ends. CDR3 DNA sequence: TGTGCCATCAGTGGGTCCAGGGATCGGGCGAACACTGAAGCTTTCTTT. Translating it yields CAISGSRDRANTEAFF.

The chain employs TRBV30 and TRBJ1-2, with no clear D. CDR3 length equals 13 residues. Germline assignment: CDR1 GTSNPN and CDR2 SVGIG (reference sequence). With 0 bases removed from V and 4 bases from J, the gap between germline ends came to 9 bases. The DNA of the CDR3 is TGTGCCTGGAGTGTACGTCGAGTCTATGGCTACACCTTC. It specifies CAWSVRRVYGYTF.

This sequence joins TRBV6-5 and TRBJ1-1; D is ambiguous. Germline V gene data show CDR1 as MNHEY and CDR2 as SVGAGI. CDR3 size: 13 residues. Trimming shortened V by 6 bases and J by 0 bases, and 8 bases separated the two germline ends. CDR3 nucleotide sequence: TGTGCCAGCAGAAGTCAGTTGAACACTGAAGCTTTCTTT. Translating gives CASRSQLNTEAFF.

This chain uses TRBV19 with TRBJ1-1; 11 bases map to TRBD1. The CDR3 loop spans 15 amino acids. With 5 bases clipped from V and 7 bases from J, the junction kept 9 bases outside the gene matches. CDR1 LNHDA and CDR2 SQIVND come from the germline V gene (reference sequence). The CDR3 DNA is TGTGCCAGTAGTGCGGACAGGGGGCAAAGAGGTGAAGCTTTCTTT. It is translated as CASSADRGQRGEAFF.

The chain has TRBV5-1 and TRBJ1-1; TRBD1 matches 7 bases. The CDR3 totals 14 residues. Germline CDR1 SGHRS, CDR2 YFSETQ. Losses at the gene ends were 2 bases for V and 3 bases for J; bases not matched to a gene: 4. The CDR3 protein is CASSFLQGDTEAFF. The DNA of the CDR3 is TGCGCCAGCAGCTTCTTGCAGGGGGACACTGAAGCTTTCTTT. The whole variable domain, filled in from reference TRBV5-1 and TRBJ1-1, reads KAGVTQTPRYLIKTRGQQVTLSCSPISGHRSVSWYQQTPGQGLQFLFEYFSETQRNKGNFPGRFSGRQFSNSRSEMNVSTLELGDSALYLCASSFLQGDTEAFFGQGTRLTVV.

V is TRBV14 and J is TRBJ1-2; 8 bases match TRBD1. This CDR3 contains 13 residues. Germline V gene sequence: CDR1 SGHDN, CDR2 FVKESK. V trimming: 6 bases; J trimming: 3 bases; junction bases outside the gene matches: 3. Here the CDR3 reads CASSRQGYYGYTF. DNA of the CDR3: TGTGCCAGCAGTCGACAGGGGTACTATGGCTACACCTTC.

The chain couples TRBV5-6 to TRBJ1-2; tentatively, D is TRBD1 (5 bases). The V gene's germline CDR1 is SGHDT and CDR2 YYEEEE. The CDR3 is made up of 14 amino acids. Deletions cut 4 bases from V and 4 bases from J, with 14 bases between. For the CDR3, the DNA is TGTGCCAGCAGCGGGGAACAGGCTCCCTATGGCTACACCTTC. Protein: CASSGEQAPYGYTF.

This chain connects TRBV7-9 to TRBJ2-7; TRBD2 matches 13 bases. In germline, CDR1 is SEHNR, CDR2 FQNEAQ (reference sequence). The V and J ends lost 2 bases and 0 bases, in that order; junction bases with no gene match: 1. The CDR3 is 16 amino acids. In DNA, the CDR3 is TGTGCCAGCAGCTTAACTAGCGGGGGGGCCTCCTACGAGCAGTACTTC. Protein: CASSLTSGGASYEQYF.

This clone showed up just a few times. This sequence joins TRBV2 and TRBJ2-3, with 10 bases matching TRBD2. The CDR3 has 15 residues. Germline CDR1 reads SNHLY; CDR2 reads FYNNEI. Trimming removed 6 bases from V and 2 bases from J; junction bases left unmatched: 5. CDR3 region: CASRSLAGYTDTQYF. CDR3 in DNA: TGTGCCAGCAGATCACTAGCGGGGTACACAGATACGCAGTATTTT.